The count of the clone carrying this T cell receptor beta chain is one. The target antigen is unknown. The United States was where all participants with HIV were treated. A v3.0 immunoSEQ assay was performed at survey level. The method was immunoSEQ multiplex PCR; TCRdb's version includes in-frame clones alone and lacks a portion of them. The profile shows around 40,000 clones, over 90% of them singletons. These data belong to a study of long-term antiretroviral therapy in people with HIV. Study background: Samples collected earliest predate the 2015 immediate-ART recommendation by about a decade.

Germline lookup yields CDR1 MNHNS and CDR2 SASEGT. The CDR3 loop spans 15 amino acids. The trim removed 5 bases at V and 7 bases at J, leaving 4 bases unmatched. The study's findings and limits: Relative to control repertoires, HIV repertoires exhibited narrower CDR3 length ranges. Clonal populations expanded prior to ART predominated within the repertoire at all time points.

The gene calls are TRBV6-1 and TRBJ2-1, with TRBD2 identical over 14 bases. This receptor was obtained from a woman in her fifties or sixties with HIV. Specimen: unsorted PBMCs, collected 4.1 years after starting antiretroviral therapy. For the CDR3, the DNA is TGTGCCAGCAGTCGACTAGCGGGGGGGTATAATGAGCAGTTCTTC. Translating gives CASSRLAGGYNEQFF.